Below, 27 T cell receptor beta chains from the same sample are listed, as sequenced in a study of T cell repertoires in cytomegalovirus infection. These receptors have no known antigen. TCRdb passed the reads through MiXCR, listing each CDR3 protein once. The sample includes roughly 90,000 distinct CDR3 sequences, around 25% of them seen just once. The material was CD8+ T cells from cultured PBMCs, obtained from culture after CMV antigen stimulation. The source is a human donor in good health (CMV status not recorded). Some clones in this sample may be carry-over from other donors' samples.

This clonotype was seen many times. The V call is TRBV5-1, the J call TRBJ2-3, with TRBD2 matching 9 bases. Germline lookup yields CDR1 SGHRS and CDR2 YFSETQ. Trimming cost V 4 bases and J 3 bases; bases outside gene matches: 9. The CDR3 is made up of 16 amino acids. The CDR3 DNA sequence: TGCGCCAGCAGCCCTGAAGTTAGCGGGAGTACAGATACGCAGTATTTT. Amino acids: CASSPEVSGSTDTQYF.

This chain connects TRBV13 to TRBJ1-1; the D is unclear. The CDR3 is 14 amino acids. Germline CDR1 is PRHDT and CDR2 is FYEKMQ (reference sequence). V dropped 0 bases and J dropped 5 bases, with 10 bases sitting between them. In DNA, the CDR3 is TGTGCCAGCAGCTTAGGCCGGGGAAGGACTGAAGCTTTCTTT. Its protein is CASSLGRGRTEAFF.

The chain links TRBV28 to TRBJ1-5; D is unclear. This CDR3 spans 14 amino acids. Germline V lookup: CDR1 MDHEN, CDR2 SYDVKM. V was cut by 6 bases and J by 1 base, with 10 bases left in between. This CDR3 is CASSPLGSNQPQHF. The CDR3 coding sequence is TGTGCCAGCAGCCCACTGGGGAGCAATCAGCCCCAGCATTTT.

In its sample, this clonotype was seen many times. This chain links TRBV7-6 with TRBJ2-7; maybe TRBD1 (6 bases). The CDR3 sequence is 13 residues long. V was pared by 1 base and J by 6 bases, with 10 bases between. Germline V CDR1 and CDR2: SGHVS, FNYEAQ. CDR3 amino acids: CASSLGQDTEQYF. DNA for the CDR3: TGTGCCAGCAGCTTAGGACAGGATACCGAGCAGTACTTC.

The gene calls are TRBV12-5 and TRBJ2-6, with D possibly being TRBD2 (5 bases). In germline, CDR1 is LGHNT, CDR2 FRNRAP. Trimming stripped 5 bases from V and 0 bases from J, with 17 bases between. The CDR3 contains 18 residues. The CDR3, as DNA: TGTGCTAGTGGTGGCCGGACCCGCGAGGGCTCTGGGGCCAACGTCCTGACTTTC. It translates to CASGGRTREGSGANVLTF.

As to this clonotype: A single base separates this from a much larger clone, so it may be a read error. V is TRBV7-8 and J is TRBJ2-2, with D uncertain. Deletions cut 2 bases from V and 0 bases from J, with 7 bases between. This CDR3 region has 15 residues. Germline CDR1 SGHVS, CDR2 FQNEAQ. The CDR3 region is CASSLLLANTGELFF. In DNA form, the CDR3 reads TGTGCCAGCAGCTTACTGTTAGCGAACACCGGGGAGCTGTTTTTT.

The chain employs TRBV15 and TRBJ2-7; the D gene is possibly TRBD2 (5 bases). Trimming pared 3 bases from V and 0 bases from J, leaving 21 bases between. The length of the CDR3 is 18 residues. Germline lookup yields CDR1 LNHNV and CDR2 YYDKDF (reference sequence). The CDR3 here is CATSSYGGGLKSSYEQYF. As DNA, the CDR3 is TGTGCCACCAGCAGTTACGGCGGCGGACTGAAGAGCTCCTACGAGCAGTACTTC.

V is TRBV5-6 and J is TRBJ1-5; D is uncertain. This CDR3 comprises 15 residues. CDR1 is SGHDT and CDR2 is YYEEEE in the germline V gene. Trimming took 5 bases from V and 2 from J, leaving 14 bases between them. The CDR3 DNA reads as TGTGCCAGCAGGAAGGGTAGTATTGGCAATCAGCCCCAGCATTTT. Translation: CASRKGSIGNQPQHF. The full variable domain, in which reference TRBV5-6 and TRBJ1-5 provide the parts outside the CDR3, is DAGVTQSPTHLIKTRGQQVTLRCSPKSGHDTVSWYQQALGQGPQFIFQYYEEEERQRGNFPDRFSGHQFPNYSSELNVNALLLGDSALYLCASRKGSIGNQPQHFGDGTRLSIL.

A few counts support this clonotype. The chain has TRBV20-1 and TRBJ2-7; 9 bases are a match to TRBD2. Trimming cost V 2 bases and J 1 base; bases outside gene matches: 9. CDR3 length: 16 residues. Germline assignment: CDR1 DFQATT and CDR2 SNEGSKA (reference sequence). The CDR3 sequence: CSARWASGALSYEQYF. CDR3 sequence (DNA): TGCAGTGCTAGATGGGCTAGCGGGGCGCTGTCCTACGAGCAGTACTTC.

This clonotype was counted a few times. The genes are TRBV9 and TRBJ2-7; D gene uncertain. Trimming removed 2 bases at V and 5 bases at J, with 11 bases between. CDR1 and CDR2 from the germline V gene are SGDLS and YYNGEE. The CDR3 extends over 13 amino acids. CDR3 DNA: TGTGCCAGCAGCGTTTCCCCTGCACACGAGCAGTACTTC. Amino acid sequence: CASSVSPAHEQYF.

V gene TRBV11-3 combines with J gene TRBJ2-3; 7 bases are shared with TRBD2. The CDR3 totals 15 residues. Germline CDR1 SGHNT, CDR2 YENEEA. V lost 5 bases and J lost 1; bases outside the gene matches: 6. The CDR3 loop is CASSPGGRGTDTQYF. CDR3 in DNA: TGTGCCAGCAGCCCGGGAGGCAGGGGCACAGATACGCAGTATTTT.

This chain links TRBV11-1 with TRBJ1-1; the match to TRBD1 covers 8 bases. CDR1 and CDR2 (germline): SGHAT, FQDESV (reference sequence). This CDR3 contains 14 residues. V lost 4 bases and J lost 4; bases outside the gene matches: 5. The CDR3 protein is CASSSGQGITEAFF. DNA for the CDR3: TGTGCCAGCAGCTCCGGACAGGGCATCACTGAAGCTTTCTTT.

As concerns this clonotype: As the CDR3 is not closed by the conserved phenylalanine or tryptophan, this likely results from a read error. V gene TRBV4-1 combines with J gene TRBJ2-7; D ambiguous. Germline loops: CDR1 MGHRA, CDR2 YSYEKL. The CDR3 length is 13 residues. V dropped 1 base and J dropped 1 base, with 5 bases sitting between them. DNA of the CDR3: TGCGCCAGCAGCCAAGGAAGGTCCTACGAGCAGTACATC. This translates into CASSQGRSYEQYI.

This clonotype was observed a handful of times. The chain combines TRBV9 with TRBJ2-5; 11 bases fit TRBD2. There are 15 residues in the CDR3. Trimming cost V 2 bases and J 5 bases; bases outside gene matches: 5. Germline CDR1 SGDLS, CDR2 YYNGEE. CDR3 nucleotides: TGTGCCAGCAGCGTTACTAGCGGGAGAGGGGAGACCCAGTACTTC. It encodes CASSVTSGRGETQYF.

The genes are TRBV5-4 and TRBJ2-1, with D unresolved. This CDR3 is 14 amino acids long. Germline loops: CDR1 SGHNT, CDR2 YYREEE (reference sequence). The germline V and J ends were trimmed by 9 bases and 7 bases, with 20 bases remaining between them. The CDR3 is CATRVEDTQNEQFF. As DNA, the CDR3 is TGTGCCACCCGGGTTGAAGACACACAAAATGAGCAGTTCTTC.

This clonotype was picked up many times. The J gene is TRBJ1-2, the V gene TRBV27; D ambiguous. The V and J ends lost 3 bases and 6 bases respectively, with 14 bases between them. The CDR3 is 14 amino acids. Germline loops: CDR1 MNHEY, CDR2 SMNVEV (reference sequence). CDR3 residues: CASSFSILQDGYTF. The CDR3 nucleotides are TGTGCCAGCAGTTTCTCAATCCTACAAGATGGCTACACCTTC.

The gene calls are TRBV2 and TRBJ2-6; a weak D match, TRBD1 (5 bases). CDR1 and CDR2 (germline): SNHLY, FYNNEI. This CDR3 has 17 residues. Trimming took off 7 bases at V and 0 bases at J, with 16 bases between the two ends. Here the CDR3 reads CASTGRVVSSGANVLTF. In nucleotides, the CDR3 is TGTGCCAGCACGGGCAGGGTAGTCTCCTCTGGGGCCAACGTCCTGACTTTC.

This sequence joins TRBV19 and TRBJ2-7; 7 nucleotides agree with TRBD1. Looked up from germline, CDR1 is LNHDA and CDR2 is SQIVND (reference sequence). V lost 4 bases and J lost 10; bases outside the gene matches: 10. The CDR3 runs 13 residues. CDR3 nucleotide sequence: TGTGCCAGTAGTACCGACCGGACAGGCCCTCAGTACTTC. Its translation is CASSTDRTGPQYF.

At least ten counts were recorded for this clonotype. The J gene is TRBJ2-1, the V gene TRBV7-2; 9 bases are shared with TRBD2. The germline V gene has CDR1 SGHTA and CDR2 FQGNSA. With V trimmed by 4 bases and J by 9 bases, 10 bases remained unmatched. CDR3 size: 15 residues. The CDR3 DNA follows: TGTGCCAGCAGCTCCATCCCAGGGACTAGCACTGAGCAGTTCTTC. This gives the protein CASSSIPGTSTEQFF.

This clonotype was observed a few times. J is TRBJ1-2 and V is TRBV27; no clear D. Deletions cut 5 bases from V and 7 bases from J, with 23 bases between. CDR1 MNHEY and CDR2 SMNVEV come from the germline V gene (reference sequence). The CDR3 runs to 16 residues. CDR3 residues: CASSLTPQLSRSGYTF. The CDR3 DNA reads TGTGCCAGCAGTCTAACCCCCCAGCTTTCAAGAAGTGGCTACACCTTC.

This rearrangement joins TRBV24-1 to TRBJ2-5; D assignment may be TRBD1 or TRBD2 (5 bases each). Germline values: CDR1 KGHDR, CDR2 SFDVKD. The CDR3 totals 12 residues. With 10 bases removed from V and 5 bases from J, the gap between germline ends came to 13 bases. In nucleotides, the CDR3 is TGTGCCACTCAGGGCCCGGGGGAGACCCAGTACTTC. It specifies CATQGPGETQYF.

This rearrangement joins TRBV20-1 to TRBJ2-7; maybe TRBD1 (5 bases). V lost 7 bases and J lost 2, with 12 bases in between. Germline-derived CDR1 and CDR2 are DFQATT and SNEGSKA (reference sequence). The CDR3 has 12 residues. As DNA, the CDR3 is TGCAGTGTACAAGGGGTGGCCTACGAGCAGTACTTC. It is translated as CSVQGVAYEQYF.

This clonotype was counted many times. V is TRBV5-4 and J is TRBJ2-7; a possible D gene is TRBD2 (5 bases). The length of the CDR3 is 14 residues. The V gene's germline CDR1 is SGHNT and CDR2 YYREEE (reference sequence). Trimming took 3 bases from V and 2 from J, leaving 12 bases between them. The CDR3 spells CASSSRESPYEQYF. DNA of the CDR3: TGTGCCAGCAGCTCTAGGGAGTCCCCCTACGAGCAGTACTTC.

The CDR3 here is CANSRQVPGTGELFF. In DNA, the CDR3 is TGTGCCAACAGCCGACAAGTGCCGGGGACCGGGGAGCTGTTTTTT. The chain employs TRBV28 and TRBJ2-2; perhaps TRBD2 as D (5 bases). There are 15 residues in the CDR3. CDR1 is MDHEN and CDR2 is SYDVKM in the germline V gene. V lost 10 bases, J lost 5 bases, and 20 bases lay in between.

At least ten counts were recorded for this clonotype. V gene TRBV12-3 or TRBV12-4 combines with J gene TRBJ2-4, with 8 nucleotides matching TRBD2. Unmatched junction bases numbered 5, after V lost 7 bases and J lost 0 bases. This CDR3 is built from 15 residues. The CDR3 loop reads CASTPGGLAKNIQYF. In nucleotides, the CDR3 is TGTGCCAGCACCCCGGGGGGGCTAGCCAAAAACATTCAGTACTTC.

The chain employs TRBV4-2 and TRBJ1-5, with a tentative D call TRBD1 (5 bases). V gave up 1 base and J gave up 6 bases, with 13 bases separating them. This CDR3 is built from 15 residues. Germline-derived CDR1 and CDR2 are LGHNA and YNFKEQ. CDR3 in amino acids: CASSQGRGAGQPQHF. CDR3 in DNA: TGTGCCAGCAGCCAAGGCCGCGGGGCTGGTCAGCCCCAGCATTTT.

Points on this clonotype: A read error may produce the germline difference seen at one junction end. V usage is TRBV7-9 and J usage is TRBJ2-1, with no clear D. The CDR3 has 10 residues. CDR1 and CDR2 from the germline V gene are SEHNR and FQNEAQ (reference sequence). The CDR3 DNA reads TGTGCCAGCAGCTTAGTTAGTCTAGTCTTC. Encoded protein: CASSLVSLVF.